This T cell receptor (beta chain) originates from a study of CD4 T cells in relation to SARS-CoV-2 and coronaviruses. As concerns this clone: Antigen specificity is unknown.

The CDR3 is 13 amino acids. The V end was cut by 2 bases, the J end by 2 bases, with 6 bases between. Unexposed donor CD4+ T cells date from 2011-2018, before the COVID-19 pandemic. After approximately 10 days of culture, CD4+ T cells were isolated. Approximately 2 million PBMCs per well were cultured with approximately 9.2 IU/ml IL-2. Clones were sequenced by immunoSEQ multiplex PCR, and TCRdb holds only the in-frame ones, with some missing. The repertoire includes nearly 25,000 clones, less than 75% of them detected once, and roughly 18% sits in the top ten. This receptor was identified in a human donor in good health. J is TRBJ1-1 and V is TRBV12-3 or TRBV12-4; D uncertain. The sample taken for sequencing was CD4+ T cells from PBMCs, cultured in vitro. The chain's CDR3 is CASSLMGNTEAFF. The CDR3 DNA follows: TGTGCCAGCAGTTTAATGGGTAACACTGAAGCTTTCTTT.